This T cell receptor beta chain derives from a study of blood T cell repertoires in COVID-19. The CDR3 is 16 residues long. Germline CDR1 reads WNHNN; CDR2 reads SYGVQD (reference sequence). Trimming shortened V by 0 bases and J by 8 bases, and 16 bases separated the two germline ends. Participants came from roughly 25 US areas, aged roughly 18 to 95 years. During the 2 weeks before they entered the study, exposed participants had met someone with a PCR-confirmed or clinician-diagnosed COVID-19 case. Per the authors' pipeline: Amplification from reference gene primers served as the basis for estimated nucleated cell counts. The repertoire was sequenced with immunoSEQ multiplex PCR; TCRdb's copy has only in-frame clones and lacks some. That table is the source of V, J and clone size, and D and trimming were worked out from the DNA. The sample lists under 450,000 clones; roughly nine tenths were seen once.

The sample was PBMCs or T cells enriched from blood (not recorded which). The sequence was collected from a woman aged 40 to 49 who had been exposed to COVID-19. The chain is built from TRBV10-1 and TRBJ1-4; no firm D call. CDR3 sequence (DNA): TGCGCCAGCAGTGAGTCGATCGGCGGGAAAGGGGAAAAACTGTTTTTT. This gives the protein CASSESIGGKGEKLFF.